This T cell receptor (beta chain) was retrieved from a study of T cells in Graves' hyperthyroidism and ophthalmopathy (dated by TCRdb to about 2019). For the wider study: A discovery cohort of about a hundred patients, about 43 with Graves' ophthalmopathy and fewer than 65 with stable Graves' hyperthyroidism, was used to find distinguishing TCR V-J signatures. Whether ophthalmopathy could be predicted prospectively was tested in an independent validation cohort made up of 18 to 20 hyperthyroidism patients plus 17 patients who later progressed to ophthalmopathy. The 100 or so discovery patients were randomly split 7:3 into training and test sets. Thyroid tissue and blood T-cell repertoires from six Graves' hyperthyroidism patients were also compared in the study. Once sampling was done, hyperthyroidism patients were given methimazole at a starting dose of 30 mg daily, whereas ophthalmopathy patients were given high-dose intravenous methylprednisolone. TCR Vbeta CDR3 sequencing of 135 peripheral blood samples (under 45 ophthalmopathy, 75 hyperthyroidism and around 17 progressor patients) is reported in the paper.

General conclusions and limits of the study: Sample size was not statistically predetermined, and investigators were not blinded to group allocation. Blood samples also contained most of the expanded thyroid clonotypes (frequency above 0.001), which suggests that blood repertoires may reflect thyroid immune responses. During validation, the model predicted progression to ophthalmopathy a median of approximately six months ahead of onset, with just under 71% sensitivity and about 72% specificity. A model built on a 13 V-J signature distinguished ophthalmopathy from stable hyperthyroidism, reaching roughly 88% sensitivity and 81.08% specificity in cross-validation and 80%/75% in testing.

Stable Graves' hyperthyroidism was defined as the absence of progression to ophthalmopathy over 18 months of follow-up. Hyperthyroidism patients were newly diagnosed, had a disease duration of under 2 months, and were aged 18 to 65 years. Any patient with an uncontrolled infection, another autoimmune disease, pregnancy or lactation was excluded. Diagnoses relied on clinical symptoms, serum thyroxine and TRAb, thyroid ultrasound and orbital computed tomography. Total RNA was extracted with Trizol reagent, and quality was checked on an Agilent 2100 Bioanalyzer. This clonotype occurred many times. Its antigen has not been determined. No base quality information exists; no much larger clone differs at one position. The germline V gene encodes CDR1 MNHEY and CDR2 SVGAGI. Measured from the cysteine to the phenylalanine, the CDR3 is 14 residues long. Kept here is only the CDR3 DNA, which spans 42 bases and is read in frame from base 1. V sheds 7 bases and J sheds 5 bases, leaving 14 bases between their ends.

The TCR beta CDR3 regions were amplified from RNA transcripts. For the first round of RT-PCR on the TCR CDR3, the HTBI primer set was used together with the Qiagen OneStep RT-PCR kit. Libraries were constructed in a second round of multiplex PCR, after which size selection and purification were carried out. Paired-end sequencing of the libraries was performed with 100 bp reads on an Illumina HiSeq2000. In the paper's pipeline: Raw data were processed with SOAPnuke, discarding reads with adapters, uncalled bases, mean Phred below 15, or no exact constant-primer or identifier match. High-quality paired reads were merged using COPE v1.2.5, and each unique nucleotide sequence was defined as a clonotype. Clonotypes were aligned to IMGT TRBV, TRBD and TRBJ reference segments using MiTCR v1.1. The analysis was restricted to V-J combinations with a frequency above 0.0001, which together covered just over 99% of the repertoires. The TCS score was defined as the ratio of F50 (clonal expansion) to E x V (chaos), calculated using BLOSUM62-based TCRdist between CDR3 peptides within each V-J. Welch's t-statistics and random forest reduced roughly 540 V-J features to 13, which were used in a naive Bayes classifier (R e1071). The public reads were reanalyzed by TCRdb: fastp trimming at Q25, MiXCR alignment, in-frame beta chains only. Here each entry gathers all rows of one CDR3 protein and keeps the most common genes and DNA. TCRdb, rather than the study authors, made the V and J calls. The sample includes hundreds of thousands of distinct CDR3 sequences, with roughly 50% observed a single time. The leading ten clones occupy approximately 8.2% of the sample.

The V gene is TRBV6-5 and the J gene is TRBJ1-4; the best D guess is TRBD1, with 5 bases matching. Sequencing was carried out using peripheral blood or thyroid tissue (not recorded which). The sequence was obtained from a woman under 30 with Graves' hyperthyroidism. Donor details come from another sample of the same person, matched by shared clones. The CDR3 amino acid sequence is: CASKLGTGNEKLFF. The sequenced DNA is TGTGCCAGCAAATTAGGGACCGGGAATGAAAAACTGTTTTTT.